Described below is a single T cell receptor beta chain sequence and its context. The target antigen is unknown. Germline V gene sequence: CDR1 MDHEN, CDR2 SYDVKM. The germline V and J ends were trimmed by 5 bases and 5 bases, with 15 bases remaining between them. CDR3 length: 14 residues. The sample comes from a study of shared clonotypes between healthy human individuals. Study background: There were three CD4 naive, three CD4 memory, two CD8 naive and one CD8 memory plates per donor.

Study findings and constraints: Sampling covered blood only; tissue repertoires likely differ.

Some clones are missing from TCRdb's copy, which holds only in-frame ones; the method was immunoSEQ multiplex PCR. The sample consists of roughly 2,500,000 clones, 93% of them appearing once. The sample consisted of naive CD4+ T cells from PBMCs. Sample subset: CD45RA+ positively selected. The clonotype comes from a man between 18 and 35 years old in good health. Some clones in this sample may be carry-over from other donors' samples. The chain uses TRBV28 and TRBJ1-2; D remains ambiguous. The CDR3 coding sequence is TGTGCCAGCAGTCCCTTGGGCTCAGAGTATGGCTACACCTTC. Its translation is CASSPLGSEYGYTF.